This TCR beta chain came from a study of glioma-infiltrating T cells. General study results and limits: CDR3 overlap between tissue and blood was very small.

Germline lookup yields CDR1 MNHGY and CDR2 SVAAGI. CDR3 length equals 15 residues. V was pared by 4 bases and J by 8 bases, with 19 bases between. With respect to this clonotype: As yet, its antigen is unknown.

Using RNA template, CDR3s of TCR alpha and beta were amplified with iRepertoire arm-PCR. One-step reverse transcription and amplification started from around 100-400 ng of tissue mRNA or PBMC total RNA. TCRdb re-called the multiplex PCR reads with MiXCR, one entry per CDR3 protein. The data hold some 190,000 distinct CDR3 sequences, with more than 30% observed a single time. The TCR originated in a human donor with low-grade glioma or glioblastoma, undergoing nonglioma brain surgery, or in good health (not recorded which). The sample comprised glioma tissue, nonneoplastic brain tissue, or PBMCs (not recorded which). The chain joins TRBV6-9 to TRBJ2-3; D is tentatively TRBD1 or TRBD2 (5 bases each). The CDR3 DNA reads as TGTGCCAGCAGTTGGGGGAGTGCGTTGATGGTTACGCAGTATTTT. This gives the protein CASSWGSALMVTQYF.